This is a list of T cell receptor beta chains from one sample in a study of T-cell reconstitution after alpha-beta-depleted transplantation in children. TCRdb processed the PCR reads anew with MiXCR; each CDR3 protein has one entry. This sample has around 440,000 distinct CDR3 sequences, with approximately 10% found just once. The sequences come from PBMCs, collected before TCRalphabeta/CD19-depleted stem cell transplant. The receptors shown here come from a child between 2 and 9 years old with inherited bone marrow failure, due to receive a stem cell transplant. Each CDR3 is given with its conserved first and last residue. Each record gives: J gene, CDR3 length, clone size, D gene, V gene, CDR3 DNA, CDR3 protein. D genes are given only for firm matches. Where a row states a size, it is once, few, many or the class of an expanded clone; other rows omit it.

j_call: TRBJ2-2
cdr3_length: 14
clone_size: -
d_call: -
v_call: TRBV19
cdr3_nt: TGTGCCAGTAACGGTAACGCGGTCACCGGGGAGCTGTTTTTT
cdr3_aa: CASNGNAVTGELFF

j_call: TRBJ2-1
cdr3_length: 15
clone_size: many
d_call: -
v_call: TRBV29-1
cdr3_nt: TGCAGCACGCTGTTGCCCGGGGGCTCCTACAATGAGCAGTTCTTC
cdr3_aa: CSTLLPGGSYNEQFF

j_call: TRBJ2-1
cdr3_length: 15
clone_size: many
d_call: TRBD2
v_call: TRBV7-9
cdr3_nt: TGTGCCAGCAGCGACAGTGGGCTAGCGGACAATGAGCAGTTCTTC
cdr3_aa: CASSDSGLADNEQFF

j_call: TRBJ1-4
cdr3_length: 12
clone_size: many
d_call: -
v_call: TRBV6-5
cdr3_nt: TGTGCCAGTTGGGGCAGGGACGAAAAACTGTTTTTT
cdr3_aa: CASWGRDEKLFF

j_call: TRBJ2-5
cdr3_length: 13
clone_size: many
d_call: TRBD2
v_call: TRBV20-1
cdr3_nt: TGCAGTGCTCGGACTAGCGCGGAAAAGACCCAGTACTTC
cdr3_aa: CSARTSAEKTQYF

j_call: TRBJ2-3
cdr3_length: 14
clone_size: few
d_call: -
v_call: TRBV20-1
cdr3_nt: TGCAGTGCTAGACAGGCCTTTAGCACAGATACGCAGTATTTT
cdr3_aa: CSARQAFSTDTQYF

j_call: TRBJ2-6
cdr3_length: 13
clone_size: -
d_call: -
v_call: TRBV7-9
cdr3_nt: TGTGCCAGCAGCCAAACTGAGGCCAACGTCCTGACTTTC
cdr3_aa: CASSQTEANVLTF

j_call: TRBJ2-1
cdr3_length: 17
clone_size: many
d_call: TRBD1
v_call: TRBV9
cdr3_nt: TGTGCCAGCAGCCCAAGGACAGGGGCAAGCTCCTACAATGAGCAGTTCTTC
cdr3_aa: CASSPRTGASSYNEQFF

j_call: TRBJ1-3
cdr3_length: 14
clone_size: many
d_call: TRBD1
v_call: TRBV12-3/TRBV12-4
cdr3_nt: TGTGCCAGCAGAACAGGGGGCCCTGGAAACACCATATATTTT
cdr3_aa: CASRTGGPGNTIYF

j_call: TRBJ2-3
cdr3_length: 16
clone_size: many
d_call: -
v_call: TRBV7-2
cdr3_nt: TGTGCCAGCACCGGGGGCGGGCCGAGATTAGCAGATACGCAGTATTTT
cdr3_aa: CASTGGGPRLADTQYF

j_call: TRBJ1-4
cdr3_length: 15
clone_size: many
d_call: TRBD1
v_call: TRBV7-2
cdr3_nt: TGTGCCAGCAGCCCCGGACAGGGGATGAGGGAAAAACTGTTTTTT
cdr3_aa: CASSPGQGMREKLFF

j_call: TRBJ2-2
cdr3_length: 14
clone_size: many
d_call: -
v_call: TRBV28
cdr3_nt: TGTGCCAGCAGTCCCGGGAGTGAGGCCGGGGAGCTGTTTTTT
cdr3_aa: CASSPGSEAGELFF

j_call: TRBJ2-7
cdr3_length: 13
clone_size: many
d_call: -
v_call: TRBV7-8
cdr3_nt: TGTGCCAGCAGCGTCACAGTTGGAGACGAGCAGTACTTC
cdr3_aa: CASSVTVGDEQYF

j_call: TRBJ2-2
cdr3_length: 16
clone_size: -
d_call: TRBD2
v_call: TRBV28
cdr3_nt: TGTGCCAGCAGGGCTCGGAGCGGGGGAATCACCGGGGAGCTGTTTTTT
cdr3_aa: CASRARSGGITGELFF

j_call: TRBJ2-7
cdr3_length: 13
clone_size: many
d_call: -
v_call: TRBV30
cdr3_nt: TGTGCCTGGAGTCTAGACGTTGTAGGCGAGCAGTACTTC
cdr3_aa: CAWSLDVVGEQYF

j_call: TRBJ2-1
cdr3_length: 17
clone_size: few
d_call: TRBD2
v_call: TRBV12-5
cdr3_nt: TGTGCTAGTGCCCTAGTTTTAGCGGGAGGGGCCTACAATGAGCAGTTCTTC
cdr3_aa: CASALVLAGGAYNEQFF

j_call: TRBJ2-1
cdr3_length: 14
clone_size: many
d_call: TRBD1
v_call: TRBV28
cdr3_nt: TGTGCCAGCAGTTTAGACAGGGGTTACAATGAGCAGTTCTTC
cdr3_aa: CASSLDRGYNEQFF

j_call: TRBJ2-5
cdr3_length: 15
clone_size: many
d_call: -
v_call: TRBV4-3
cdr3_nt: TGCGCCAGCAGCCCCCGGTTCAGGGGGGAGGAGACCCAGTACTTC
cdr3_aa: CASSPRFRGEETQYF

j_call: TRBJ2-3
cdr3_length: 17
clone_size: few
d_call: TRBD2
v_call: TRBV28
cdr3_nt: TGTGCCAGCAGTCCAAACCTAGCGGGAGGGTTCACAGATACGCAGTATTTT
cdr3_aa: CASSPNLAGGFTDTQYF

j_call: TRBJ2-7
cdr3_length: 14
clone_size: -
d_call: TRBD1
v_call: TRBV27
cdr3_nt: TGTGCCAGCAGTTTCCTAGGCAGGGGGCGCGAGCAGTACTTC
cdr3_aa: CASSFLGRGREQYF

j_call: TRBJ2-1
cdr3_length: 13
clone_size: many
d_call: TRBD2
v_call: TRBV20-1
cdr3_nt: TGCAGTGCTAGACTAGCGGGAGAAAATGAGCAGTTCTTC
cdr3_aa: CSARLAGENEQFF

j_call: TRBJ2-5
cdr3_length: 14
clone_size: many
d_call: TRBD2
v_call: TRBV20-1
cdr3_nt: TGCAGTGCTCCTACTAGCGGGAGCGGAGAGACCCAGTACTTC
cdr3_aa: CSAPTSGSGETQYF

j_call: TRBJ2-7
cdr3_length: 14
clone_size: many
d_call: -
v_call: TRBV6-5
cdr3_nt: TGTGCCAGCAGTTACGTTCAGCTCTCCTACGAGCAGTACTTC
cdr3_aa: CASSYVQLSYEQYF

j_call: TRBJ2-7
cdr3_length: 15
clone_size: many
d_call: TRBD2
v_call: TRBV9
cdr3_nt: TGTGCCAGCAGCTCTCGGACTAGCGATACCTACGAGCAGTACTTC
cdr3_aa: CASSSRTSDTYEQYF

j_call: TRBJ2-1
cdr3_length: 15
clone_size: few
d_call: TRBD2
v_call: TRBV10-3
cdr3_nt: TGTGCCATGGGACTAGCGGGAGGGCCCTCCAATGAGCAGTTCTTC
cdr3_aa: CAMGLAGGPSNEQFF

j_call: TRBJ1-6
cdr3_length: 15
clone_size: many
d_call: -
v_call: TRBV7-8
cdr3_nt: TGTGCCAGCAGCCTACTGGGGGCGGATAATTCACCCCTCCACTTT
cdr3_aa: CASSLLGADNSPLHF

j_call: TRBJ2-1
cdr3_length: 12
clone_size: many
d_call: -
v_call: TRBV10-3
cdr3_nt: TGTGCCATCAGTGACAGTTCCAATGAGCAGTTCTTC
cdr3_aa: CAISDSSNEQFF

j_call: TRBJ2-3
cdr3_length: 15
clone_size: few
d_call: -
v_call: TRBV30
cdr3_nt: TGTGCCTGGAGTCTTAGCGGAGACCACACAGATACGCAGTATTTT
cdr3_aa: CAWSLSGDHTDTQYF

j_call: TRBJ2-3
cdr3_length: 14
clone_size: -
d_call: -
v_call: TRBV4-1
cdr3_nt: TGCGCCAGCAGCCAAGTTGGGGTCACAGATACGCAGTATTTT
cdr3_aa: CASSQVGVTDTQYF

j_call: TRBJ2-7
cdr3_length: 13
clone_size: -
d_call: -
v_call: TRBV7-9
cdr3_nt: TGTGCCATCAAAGACACCCCGGGGTACGAGCAGTACTTC
cdr3_aa: CAIKDTPGYEQYF

j_call: TRBJ2-1
cdr3_length: 15
clone_size: many
d_call: TRBD2
v_call: TRBV28
cdr3_nt: TGTGCCAGCCCTCGGGGGACTATCCATTCGGATGAGCAGTTCTTC
cdr3_aa: CASPRGTIHSDEQFF

j_call: TRBJ2-7
cdr3_length: 15
clone_size: many
d_call: -
v_call: TRBV29-1
cdr3_nt: TGCAGCGTTATCCCTAGGGGGTCTTACTCCTACGAGCAGTACTTC
cdr3_aa: CSVIPRGSYSYEQYF

j_call: TRBJ2-7
cdr3_length: 15
clone_size: many
d_call: TRBD1
v_call: TRBV11-2
cdr3_nt: TGTGCCAGCAGCTCATGGGACAGGAGCTCCTACGAGCAGTACTTC
cdr3_aa: CASSSWDRSSYEQYF

j_call: TRBJ1-5
cdr3_length: 16
clone_size: few
d_call: -
v_call: TRBV21-1
cdr3_nt: TGTGCCAGCAGCAAAGCGGGACAGGGGAGCAATCAGCCCCAGCATTTT
cdr3_aa: CASSKAGQGSNQPQHF

j_call: TRBJ2-3
cdr3_length: 12
clone_size: -
d_call: -
v_call: TRBV5-5
cdr3_nt: TGTGCCAGCAGTTTCGGGCGAAATACGCAGTATTTT
cdr3_aa: CASSFGRNTQYF

j_call: TRBJ1-1
cdr3_length: 12
clone_size: many
d_call: -
v_call: TRBV20-1
cdr3_nt: TGCAGTGCTACTCTTGGTCACACTGAAGCTTTCTTT
cdr3_aa: CSATLGHTEAFF

j_call: TRBJ2-1
cdr3_length: 15
clone_size: many
d_call: -
v_call: TRBV11-2
cdr3_nt: TGTGCCAGCAGCTTAGAGCTCGGACCCTACAATGAGCAGTTCTTC
cdr3_aa: CASSLELGPYNEQFF

j_call: TRBJ2-1
cdr3_length: 16
clone_size: -
d_call: TRBD2
v_call: TRBV7-6
cdr3_nt: TGTGCCAGCAGCTTAGGTACTAGCGGGGGGGACAATGAGCAGTTCTTC
cdr3_aa: CASSLGTSGGDNEQFF

j_call: TRBJ2-2
cdr3_length: 14
clone_size: many
d_call: -
v_call: TRBV6-2/TRBV6-3
cdr3_nt: TGTGCCAGCAGTTGGCTAGATATGACCGGGGAGCTGTTTTTT
cdr3_aa: CASSWLDMTGELFF

j_call: TRBJ1-1
cdr3_length: 13
clone_size: many
d_call: -
v_call: TRBV7-9
cdr3_nt: TGTGCCAGCAGTCCATTGGTGAACACTGAAGCTTTCTTT
cdr3_aa: CASSPLVNTEAFF

j_call: TRBJ2-3
cdr3_length: 15
clone_size: few
d_call: TRBD2
v_call: TRBV7-9
cdr3_nt: TGTGCCAGCAGCTTCGGACTAGCGGTGGCAGATACGCAGTATTTT
cdr3_aa: CASSFGLAVADTQYF

j_call: TRBJ2-4
cdr3_length: 16
clone_size: many
d_call: TRBD1
v_call: TRBV5-1
cdr3_nt: TGCGCCAGCAGCCAGCACCCGGGACAGGCCAAAAACATTCAGTACTTC
cdr3_aa: CASSQHPGQAKNIQYF

j_call: TRBJ2-3
cdr3_length: 12
clone_size: -
d_call: -
v_call: TRBV20-1
cdr3_nt: TGCAGTGCTAAATCGGGCACAGATACGCAGTATTTT
cdr3_aa: CSAKSGTDTQYF

j_call: TRBJ2-7
cdr3_length: 14
clone_size: many
d_call: -
v_call: TRBV20-1
cdr3_nt: TGCAGTGCTAGGGTCGGGGGCCTTTCCTACGAGCAGTACTTC
cdr3_aa: CSARVGGLSYEQYF

j_call: TRBJ2-1
cdr3_length: 13
clone_size: many
d_call: TRBD2
v_call: TRBV15
cdr3_nt: TGTGCCACCAGCAGAGATAAAGGGGTAGCGGGTCCATTC
cdr3_aa: CATSRDKGVAGPF

j_call: TRBJ2-3
cdr3_length: 15
clone_size: -
d_call: TRBD2
v_call: TRBV20-1
cdr3_nt: TGCAGTGCTAGTAGGTCTAGCGGGTCTGCAGATACGCAGTATTTT
cdr3_aa: CSASRSSGSADTQYF

j_call: TRBJ2-1
cdr3_length: 18
clone_size: many
d_call: TRBD2
v_call: TRBV24-1
cdr3_nt: TGTGCCACCAGTGATTCCCTGGACGACGGGAGGGCTTACAATGAGCAGTTCTTC
cdr3_aa: CATSDSLDDGRAYNEQFF

j_call: TRBJ2-1
cdr3_length: 16
clone_size: -
d_call: -
v_call: TRBV15
cdr3_nt: TGTGCCACCACCATGGCCGGGACCACCTACGAGGATGAGCAGTTCTTC
cdr3_aa: CATTMAGTTYEDEQFF

j_call: TRBJ1-1
cdr3_length: 15
clone_size: many
d_call: -
v_call: TRBV10-3
cdr3_nt: TGTGCCATCAGTGAGTCGATACTTTTGAACACTGAAGCTTTCTTT
cdr3_aa: CAISESILLNTEAFF

j_call: TRBJ1-1
cdr3_length: 15
clone_size: -
d_call: -
v_call: TRBV5-8
cdr3_nt: TGTGCCAGCAGCTTGGCCGAAGGGCTTTACACTGAAGCTTTCTTT
cdr3_aa: CASSLAEGLYTEAFF

j_call: TRBJ2-1
cdr3_length: 15
clone_size: many
d_call: -
v_call: TRBV4-3
cdr3_nt: TGCGCCAGCAGCCAAGATCTCAGCGGGTACAATGAGCAGTTCTTC
cdr3_aa: CASSQDLSGYNEQFF

j_call: TRBJ2-7
cdr3_length: 16
clone_size: many
d_call: TRBD2
v_call: TRBV4-1
cdr3_nt: TGCGCCAGCAGCCAAGATCTCCCTAGCGGTTACTACGAGCAGTACTTC
cdr3_aa: CASSQDLPSGYYEQYF

j_call: TRBJ1-2
cdr3_length: 13
clone_size: many
d_call: -
v_call: TRBV29-1
cdr3_nt: TGCAGCGTGGGGTCGGGCAGGGTCGATGGCTACACCTTC
cdr3_aa: CSVGSGRVDGYTF